One sample yielded the 18 T cell receptor beta chains listed below, sequenced in a study of patients and donors after allogeneic stem cell transplantation. TCRdb re-called the RT-PCR reads with MiXCR, one entry per CDR3 protein. The table has 900,000 to 1,000,000 distinct CDR3 sequences, roughly 18% seen once. The sequenced sample was blood, either unsorted or a sorted T cell fraction (not recorded which). The receptors were sampled from a human donor who was either an allogeneic HSCT recipient or a stem cell or donor lymphocyte infusion donor (not recorded which). It is not recorded whose cells these are; they may come from a transplant donor.

This clonotype was counted at least ten times. The genes are TRBV7-9 and TRBJ2-7, with 8 bases lining up with TRBD2. The V gene's germline CDR1 is SEHNR and CDR2 FQNEAQ (reference sequence). V dropped 0 bases and J dropped 1; count of bases not matched to a gene: 5. The CDR3 has 16 amino acids. The CDR3 loop reads CASSLARSGGSYEQYF. CDR3 nucleotide sequence: TGTGCCAGCAGCTTAGCTCGGAGCGGGGGATCCTACGAGCAGTACTTC.

V usage is TRBV18 and J usage is TRBJ2-1, with 7 bases that match TRBD1. The length of the CDR3 is 13 residues. In germline, CDR1 is KGHSH, CDR2 LQKENI. V shed 2 bases and J 9 bases; nucleotides not matched to a gene: 4. Written as DNA, the CDR3 is TGTGCCAGCTCACCAAAAGGGGGCGTTGAGCAGTTCTTC. The encoded protein is CASSPKGGVEQFF.

The V call is TRBV24-1, the J call TRBJ2-1; 13 bases agree with TRBD2. V lost 9 bases and J lost 3; bases outside the gene matches: 7. The CDR3 extends over 16 amino acids. CDR1 is KGHDR, CDR2 SFDVKD, per germline. CDR3 sequence reads: CATGGGLAGDYNEQFF. The CDR3 bases are TGTGCCACCGGGGGAGGACTAGCGGGAGACTACAATGAGCAGTTCTTC.

This clonotype was seen only a few times. The V gene is TRBV20-1, the J gene TRBJ2-5; 9 bases line up with TRBD2. CDR3 length: 15 residues. V gave up 0 bases and J gave up 4 bases; unmatched junction bases: 6. Germline CDR1 is DFQATT and CDR2 is SNEGSKA (reference sequence). CDR3 sequence reads: CSARDPSGVRETQYF. The CDR3 DNA follows: TGCAGTGCTAGAGACCCTAGCGGGGTGAGAGAGACCCAGTACTTC.

The table lists this clonotype with a few counts. The V gene is TRBV20-1, the J gene TRBJ2-7; 11 bases match TRBD2. There are 15 residues in the CDR3. Trimming removed 6 bases from V and 3 bases from J; junction bases left unmatched: 10. The germline gives CDR1 DFQATT, CDR2 SNEGSKA (reference sequence). CDR3 protein: CSATGTSGTYYEQYF. The CDR3, as DNA: TGCAGTGCCACAGGGACTAGCGGAACTTACTACGAGCAGTACTTC.

This rearrangement joins TRBV20-1 to TRBJ2-3, with 10 positions matching TRBD2. The CDR3 totals 18 residues. Unmatched junction bases numbered 11, after V lost 0 bases and J lost 2 bases. In germline, CDR1 is DFQATT, CDR2 SNEGSKA (reference sequence). CDR3 bases: TGCAGTGCTAGAGATAGGCGGCTAGCGGGGGCATTCACAGATACGCAGTATTTT. This encodes CSARDRRLAGAFTDTQYF.

There are a few counts of this clonotype. This chain connects TRBV10-3 to TRBJ2-7; D may be TRBD2 (6 bases). Germline values: CDR1 ENHRY, CDR2 SYGVKD. There are 13 residues in the CDR3. Trimming stripped 3 bases from V and 6 bases from J, with 12 bases between. The CDR3 loop is CAISDSQEGEQYF. CDR3 DNA sequence: TGTGCCATCAGTGACTCGCAGGAGGGCGAGCAGTACTTC.

This clonotype was counted between two and nine times. V and J are TRBV20-1 and TRBJ1-5; tentative D call: TRBD1 (6 bases). Per germline, CDR1 DFQATT and CDR2 SNEGSKA (reference sequence). This CDR3 has 17 amino acids. V dropped 0 bases and J dropped 4 bases, with 19 bases sitting between them. CDR3 nucleotide sequence: TGCAGTGCTAGAGATGAGGTCCCCGGACAGTCGAATCAGCCCCAGCATTTT. Protein: CSARDEVPGQSNQPQHF.

V and J are TRBV12-3 or TRBV12-4 and TRBJ2-7, with TRBD2 identical over 12 bases. The CDR3 is 15 residues long. V dropped 4 bases and J dropped 2; count of bases not matched to a gene: 3. The CDR3 nucleotides read TGTGCCAGCAGTTCGACTAGCGGGAGCGCCTACGAGCAGTACTTC. Amino acids: CASSSTSGSAYEQYF.

This clonotype was recorded a few times. The chain combines TRBV2 with TRBJ2-7; no clear D gene. The ends were cut back, 7 bases at V and 7 bases at J, with 14 bases in the middle. CDR1 SNHLY and CDR2 FYNNEI come from the germline V gene. The CDR3 loop spans 12 amino acids. CDR3 nucleotide sequence: TGTGCCAGCAACGGCCGAATTTGGGAGCAGTACTTC. Translating gives CASNGRIWEQYF.

This clonotype was seen only a few times. The genes are TRBV12-3 or TRBV12-4 and TRBJ1-5; 10 bases map to TRBD1. This CDR3 contains 14 residues. Germline trimming cut 3 bases from V and 6 bases from J; bases unmatched to any gene: 2. Here the CDR3 DNA reads TGTGCCAGCAGTTTTGGGACAGGGGTTCAGCCCCAGCATTTT. Translation: CASSFGTGVQPQHF.

V gene TRBV4-1 combines with J gene TRBJ2-7; 8 bases fit TRBD2. Trimming at V came to 0 bases and at J to 2 bases, leaving 6 bases not matched to a gene. CDR1 is MGHRA, CDR2 YSYEKL, per germline. This CDR3 is 16 amino acids long. CDR3 in amino acids: CASSQDPSGFPYEQYF. CDR3 DNA sequence: TGCGCCAGCAGCCAAGATCCTAGCGGGTTCCCCTACGAGCAGTACTTC.

This clonotype was picked up many times. The chain links TRBV27 to TRBJ1-2; weak D call: TRBD1 (5 bases). From germline, CDR1 is MNHEY and CDR2 SMNVEV (reference sequence). This CDR3 comprises 13 residues. V was pared by 3 bases and J by 6 bases, with 11 bases between. CDR3 sequence (DNA): TGTGCCAGCAGTTTCGGGGGGTTTGATGGCTACACCTTC. Its protein product is CASSFGGFDGYTF.

In regard to this clonotype: The junction and the germline gene differ at one end; a read error may be behind it. CDR3 region: CSLDGLLQSTDTQYF. The CDR3 DNA sequence: TGCAGCCTTGATGGACTACTCCAGAGCACAGATACGCAGTATTTT. This chain joins TRBV29-1 and TRBJ2-3; D is perhaps TRBD2 (6 bases). The CDR3 is 15 residues long. Germline V gene data show CDR1 as SQVTM and CDR2 as ANQGSEA.

The chain couples TRBV5-1 to TRBJ1-1; tentative D call: TRBD1 (6 bases). Trimming shortened V by 0 bases and J by 4 bases, and 16 bases separated the two germline ends. There are 16 residues in the CDR3. Per germline, CDR1 SGHRS and CDR2 YFSETQ. CDR3 amino acids: CASSLDWGGSGTEAFF. As DNA, the CDR3 is TGCGCCAGCAGCTTGGATTGGGGGGGCAGTGGCACTGAAGCTTTCTTT.

This clonotype turned up a few times. V usage is TRBV12-3 or TRBV12-4 and J usage is TRBJ2-7; TRBD2 might be the D (5 bases). The CDR3 runs 14 residues. V lost 3 bases and J lost 3, with 12 bases in between. CDR3 protein: CASSFRRRYYEQYF. As DNA, the CDR3 is TGTGCCAGCAGTTTTCGGCGGAGGTACTACGAGCAGTACTTC.

The table lists this clonotype with a count of one. The rearrangement uses TRBV19 and TRBJ2-1; D uncertain. There are 13 residues in the CDR3. The germline gives CDR1 LNHDA, CDR2 SQIVND (reference sequence). V gave up 1 base and J gave up 4 bases, with 5 bases separating them. The CDR3 sequence is CASSIVQYNEQFF. The CDR3 region has the DNA TGTGCCAGTAGTATAGTCCAGTACAATGAGCAGTTCTTC.

The gene calls are TRBV7-2 and TRBJ2-2, with no clear D. Trimming removed 5 bases at V and 1 base at J, with 11 bases between. Germline CDR1 reads SGHTA; CDR2 reads FQGNSA. This CDR3 has 15 amino acids. The DNA of the CDR3 is TGTGCCAGCAGCCCTAACCTAGGGAACACCGGGGAGCTGTTTTTT. As protein: CASSPNLGNTGELFF.